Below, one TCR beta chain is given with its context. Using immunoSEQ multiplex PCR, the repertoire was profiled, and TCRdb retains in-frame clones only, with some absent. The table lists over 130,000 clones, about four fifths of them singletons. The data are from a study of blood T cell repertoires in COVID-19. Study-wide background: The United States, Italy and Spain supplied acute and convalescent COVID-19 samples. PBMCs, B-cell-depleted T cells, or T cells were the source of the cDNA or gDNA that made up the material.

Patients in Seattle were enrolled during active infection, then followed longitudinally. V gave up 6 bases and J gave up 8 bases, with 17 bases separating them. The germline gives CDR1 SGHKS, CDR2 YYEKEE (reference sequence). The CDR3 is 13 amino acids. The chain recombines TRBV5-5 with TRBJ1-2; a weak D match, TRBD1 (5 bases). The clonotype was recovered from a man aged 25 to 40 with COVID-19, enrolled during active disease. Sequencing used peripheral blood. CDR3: CASKARQPGGYTF. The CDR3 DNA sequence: TGTGCCAGCAAAGCGAGACAGCCTGGAGGCTACACCTTC.